This passage covers 21 T cell receptor beta chains from one sample sequenced in a study of OX40 agonist ivuxolimab in advanced cancers. Measured with immunoSEQ multiplex PCR; TCRdb has only the in-frame clones, and not every one. The repertoire holds tens of thousands of clones, with around 84% as singletons. The sample was CD4+ or CD8+ T cells sorted from blood, taken in a trial of the OX40 agonist ivuxolimab. Every receptor here comes from an adult with an advanced solid tumor such as melanoma, head and neck, liver or kidney cancer.

The V gene is TRBV10-1, the J gene TRBJ1-2; maybe TRBD1 (5 bases). V lost 6 bases and J 1 base, leaving 18 bases between the germline ends. CDR3 size: 16 residues. Germline CDR1 and CDR2: WNHNN and SYGVQD (reference sequence). The CDR3 reads CASRQGSGAFNYGYTF. The CDR3 DNA reads as TGCGCCAGCAGGCAGGGAAGCGGGGCTTTTAACTATGGCTACACCTTC.

This clone rates as large (0.1 to 1%). The chain uses TRBV9 and TRBJ1-1; D is possibly TRBD1 (5 bases). Per the germline V gene, CDR1 is SGDLS and CDR2 is YYNGEE. Deletions cut 0 bases from V and 4 bases from J, with 7 bases between. CDR3 length: 13 residues. In nucleotides, the CDR3 is TGTGCCAGCAGCGTAGCAGGGAGCACTGAAGCTTTCTTT. Amino acid sequence: CASSVAGSTEAFF. The full variable domain, in which reference TRBV9 and TRBJ1-1 provide the parts outside the CDR3, is DSGVTQTPKHLITATGQRVTLRCSPRSGDLSVYWYQQSLDQGLQFLIQYYNGEERAKGNILERFSAQQFPDLHSELNLSSLELGDSALYFCASSVAGSTEAFFGQGTRLTVV.

The chain recombines TRBV29-1 with TRBJ1-5; D gene ambiguous. The V and J ends lost 5 bases and 1 base respectively, with 9 bases between them. Germline CDR1 is SQVTM and CDR2 is ANQGSEA. The CDR3 is 13 amino acids. CDR3 sequence: CSVRAGSNQPQHF. The CDR3 nucleotides read TGCAGCGTTCGGGCAGGCAGCAATCAGCCCCAGCATTTT.

The chain combines TRBV4-1 with TRBJ2-1; maybe TRBD2 (5 bases). This CDR3 region has 15 residues. V was cut by 5 bases and J by 6 bases, with 17 bases left in between. CDR1 and CDR2 (germline): MGHRA, YSYEKL. CDR3 protein: CASSAQAEAANEQFF. The CDR3 coding sequence is TGCGCCAGCAGCGCTCAAGCGGAAGCGGCCAATGAGCAGTTCTTC.

V gene TRBV7-9 combines with J gene TRBJ1-1, with D perhaps TRBD1 (6 bases). Germline V CDR1 and CDR2: SEHNR, FQNEAQ (reference sequence). The CDR3 length is 13 residues. Between the trimmed V and J ends, which lost 4 bases and 5 bases, there was a span of 11 bases. The CDR3 DNA is TGTGCCAGCAGCTCGGAAGGGGGGACTGAAGCTTTCTTT. It encodes CASSSEGGTEAFF. Complete variable domain (other parts from reference TRBV7-9 and TRBJ1-1): DTGVSQNPRHKITKRGQNVTFRCDPISEHNRLYWYRQTLGQGPEFLTYFQNEAQLEKSRLLSDRFSAERPKGSFSTLEIQRTEQGDSAMYLCASSSEGGTEAFFGQGTRLTVV.

The chain joins TRBV4-3 to TRBJ1-2, with 7 nucleotides matching TRBD1. Germline V gene data show CDR1 as LGHNA and CDR2 as YSLEER. The junction had 7 bases not matched to a gene; V was cut back by 4 bases and J by 5 bases. This CDR3 region has 14 residues. In nucleotides, the CDR3 is TGCGCCAGCAGCCCTGCGCAGGGGGGTTATGGCTACACCTTC. This sequence encodes CASSPAQGGYGYTF.

This clone has more than one count but fewer than ten. This chain joins TRBV7-9 and TRBJ1-2; D call uncertain. This CDR3 spans 11 amino acids. V was cut by 8 bases and J by 3 bases, with 7 bases left in between. Germline values: CDR1 SEHNR, CDR2 FQNEAQ (reference sequence). The CDR3 DNA follows: TGTGCCAGCTCCGGGGACTATGGCTACACCTTC. It translates to CASSGDYGYTF.

The rearrangement uses TRBV7-6 and TRBJ2-3; 8 positions agree with TRBD1. Germline assignment: CDR1 SGHVS and CDR2 FNYEAQ. The CDR3 is 17 amino acids. V dropped 1 base and J dropped 3; count of bases not matched to a gene: 9. The CDR3: CASSLGPDRGATDTQYF. The CDR3 DNA is TGTGCCAGCAGCTTAGGGCCCGACAGGGGAGCAACAGATACGCAGTATTTT.

V and J are TRBV19 and TRBJ1-2, with TRBD1 matching 7 bases. The CDR3 runs to 16 residues. Germline V gene sequence: CDR1 LNHDA, CDR2 SQIVND (reference sequence). Trimming removed 7 bases from V and 4 bases from J; junction bases left unmatched: 15. CDR3 in DNA: TGTGCCAGTAACCCCAATGGGGACAGACCCCTCTATGGCTACACCTTC. Encoded protein: CASNPNGDRPLYGYTF. Together with reference TRBV19 and TRBJ1-2, the CDR3 gives the full variable domain: DGGITQSPKYLFRKEGQNVTLSCEQNLNHDAMYWYRQDPGQGLRLIYYSQIVNDFQKGDIAEGYSVSREKKESFPLTVTSAQKNPTAFYLCASNPNGDRPLYGYTFGSGTRLTVV.

The chain uses TRBV9 and TRBJ1-2, with D uncertain. This CDR3 contains 14 residues. The V end was cut by 3 bases, the J end by 4 bases, with 13 bases between. Germline CDR1 SGDLS, CDR2 YYNGEE. CDR3 DNA sequence: TGTGCCAGCAGCGGTTCAATGAATATCTATGGCTACACCTTC. Protein: CASSGSMNIYGYTF.

The chain employs TRBV2 and TRBJ2-5; TRBD1 matches at 7 bases. Per the germline V gene, CDR1 is SNHLY and CDR2 is FYNNEI. J gave up 5 bases and V 7 bases, and 13 bases lay outside the gene matches. The CDR3 has 15 amino acids. CDR3 protein: CASIVSQGDVETQYF. In nucleotides, the CDR3 is TGTGCCAGCATCGTATCGCAGGGGGATGTGGAGACCCAGTACTTC.

The V and J genes are TRBV27 and TRBJ1-1; D is unclear. From germline, CDR1 is MNHEY and CDR2 SMNVEV (reference sequence). V was clipped by 0 bases and J by 4 bases, with 6 bases between them. The CDR3 consists of 13 residues. The CDR3 loop reads CASSLSGSTEAFF. The CDR3 nucleotides read TGTGCCAGCAGTTTATCAGGGAGCACTGAAGCTTTCTTT.

The V call is TRBV25-1, the J call TRBJ1-2; no clear D. The CDR3 consists of 16 residues. The V gene's germline CDR1 is MGHDK and CDR2 SYGVNS. V gave up 0 bases and J gave up 0 bases, with 11 bases separating them. The chain's CDR3 is CASSEYSGSSNYGYTF. DNA of the CDR3: TGTGCCAGCAGTGAATATTCGGGCAGCTCTAACTATGGCTACACCTTC.

The chain couples TRBV6-5 to TRBJ2-7; D remains unclear. Trimming took 3 bases from V and 5 from J, leaving 14 bases between them. CDR3 length: 14 residues. The germline gives CDR1 MNHEY, CDR2 SVGAGI. The CDR3 DNA reads TGTGCCAGCAGTTATACCGACGGTATGCACGAGCAGTACTTC. It specifies CASSYTDGMHEQYF.

This rearrangement joins TRBV19 to TRBJ2-3; the match to TRBD2 covers 8 bases. Germline assignment: CDR1 LNHDA and CDR2 SQIVND (reference sequence). The CDR3 length is 16 residues. The V gene end was trimmed by 6 bases and the J gene end by 5 bases; junction bases not matched to a gene: 13. The CDR3 coding sequence is TGTGCCAGTAGCAACGGGGGGGCCGTTTGGGGAGATACGCAGTATTTT. It translates to CASSNGGAVWGDTQYF. Combining the CDR3 with reference TRBV19 and TRBJ2-3 gives the whole variable domain DGGITQSPKYLFRKEGQNVTLSCEQNLNHDAMYWYRQDPGQGLRLIYYSQIVNDFQKGDIAEGYSVSREKKESFPLTVTSAQKNPTAFYLCASSNGGAVWGDTQYFGPGTRLTVL.

The rearrangement joins TRBV11-2 to TRBJ2-5; tentatively, D is TRBD2 (7 bases). V lost 3 bases to trimming and J lost 3 bases, with 20 bases between them. This CDR3 contains 17 residues. Germline CDR1 reads SGHAT; CDR2 reads FQNNGV. The DNA for the CDR3 is TGTGCCAGCAGCTTGTGGGGGGGCTCCATCGGTAAAGAGACCCAGTACTTC. It yields the protein CASSLWGGSIGKETQYF.

The CDR3 sequence: CASSLAQGADTGELFF. CDR3 nucleotides: TGTGCCAGCAGCTTAGCCCAGGGGGCTGACACCGGGGAGCTGTTTTTT. This rearrangement joins TRBV7-6 to TRBJ2-2; TRBD1 matches at 8 bases. Germline values: CDR1 SGHVS, CDR2 FNYEAQ. The CDR3 contains 16 residues. The J segment lost 3 bases and the V segment lost 0 bases, leaving 3 bases of the junction unmatched.

CDR3 nucleotides: TGTGCCAGCAGCCAAGAGAACCCACCTCCGTCACCCCTCCACTTT. Amino acid sequence: CASSQENPPPSPLHF. The rearrangement uses TRBV4-2 and TRBJ1-6; D unresolved. The CDR3 spans 15 residues. Trimming cost V 0 bases and J 10 bases, with 13 bases left between them. The V gene's germline CDR1 is LGHNA and CDR2 YNFKEQ.

The J gene is TRBJ2-7, the V gene TRBV6-1; TRBD2 might be the D (6 bases). The CDR3 sequence is 15 residues long. The germline V gene encodes CDR1 MNHNS and CDR2 SASEGT. Trimming shortened V by 4 bases and J by 6 bases, and 19 bases separated the two germline ends. The CDR3, as DNA: TGTGCCAGCAGTGGCGCTCTCATGGGGGGTGGCGAGCAGTACTTC. Amino acid sequence: CASSGALMGGGEQYF.

The chain combines TRBV11-2 with TRBJ2-5; 9 nucleotides align to TRBD2. The CDR3 length is 16 residues. Germline V gene lookup returns CDR1 SGHAT and CDR2 FQNNGV. Trimming took 5 bases from V and 2 from J; bases not matched to a gene: 9. The CDR3 DNA follows: TGTGCCAGCAGCGCCGTGGTAGCGGGGGATCAAGAGACCCAGTACTTC. Amino acid sequence: CASSAVVAGDQETQYF.

This clone was detected once. This sequence joins TRBV9 and TRBJ2-7, with TRBD2 matching over 8 bases. Germline CDR1 and CDR2: SGDLS and YYNGEE. V shed 2 bases and J 0 bases; nucleotides not matched to a gene: 4. The CDR3 runs to 15 residues. The CDR3 sequence is CASSVGSGASYEQYF. In DNA form, the CDR3 reads TGTGCCAGCAGCGTTGGTAGCGGGGCCTCCTACGAGCAGTACTTC.